One T cell receptor beta chain is described in this entry. TCRdb reprocessed the 5' RACE reads, keeping one entry per CDR3 protein, no DNA. The table counts roughly 280,000 distinct CDR3 sequences; 0.39% lies in the top ten. These data are taken from a study of T cells expressing NK-cell markers. Germline V gene sequence: CDR1 MGHRA, CDR2 YSYEKL. The CDR3 extends over 14 amino acids. Source material: blood T cells: a sorted CD56 or NKG2C T cell subset, CD4+ or CD8+ T cells, or bulk PBMC T cells (not recorded which). The source of this sequence is a man between 18 and 35 years old in good health. V gene TRBV4-1 combines with J gene TRBJ2-3; TCRdb designates TRBD2, a call that cannot be tested without DNA. The CDR3 loop is CASSQRAFTDTQYF.